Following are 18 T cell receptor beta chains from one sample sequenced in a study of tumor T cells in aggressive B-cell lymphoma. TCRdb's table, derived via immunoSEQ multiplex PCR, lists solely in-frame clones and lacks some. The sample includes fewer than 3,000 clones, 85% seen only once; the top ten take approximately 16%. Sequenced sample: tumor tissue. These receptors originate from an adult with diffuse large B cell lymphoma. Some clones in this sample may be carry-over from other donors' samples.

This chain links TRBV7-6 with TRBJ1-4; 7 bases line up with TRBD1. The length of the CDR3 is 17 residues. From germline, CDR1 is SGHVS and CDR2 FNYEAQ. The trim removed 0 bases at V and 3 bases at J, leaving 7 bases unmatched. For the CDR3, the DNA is TGTGCCAGCAGCTTAGCCCCCGCAGGGGGTGCTAATGAAAAACTGTTTTTT. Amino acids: CASSLAPAGGANEKLFF.

The CDR3 bases are TGCGCCAGCAGCCAACTAGCGGGAGGGGATGATACGCAGTATTTT. This sequence encodes CASSQLAGGDDTQYF. The rearrangement joins TRBV4-3 to TRBJ2-3; TRBD2 aligns across 12 bases. Trimming at V came to 2 bases and at J to 6 bases, leaving 3 bases not matched to a gene. Germline lookup yields CDR1 LGHNA and CDR2 YSLEER. The CDR3 has 15 amino acids.

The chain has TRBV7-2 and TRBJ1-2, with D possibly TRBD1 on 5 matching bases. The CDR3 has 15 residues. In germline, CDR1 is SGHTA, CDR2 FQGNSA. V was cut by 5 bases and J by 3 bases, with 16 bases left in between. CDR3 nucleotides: TGTGCCAGCAGCGAGGAGGGGACCAGGGACTATGGCTACACCTTC. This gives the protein CASSEEGTRDYGYTF.

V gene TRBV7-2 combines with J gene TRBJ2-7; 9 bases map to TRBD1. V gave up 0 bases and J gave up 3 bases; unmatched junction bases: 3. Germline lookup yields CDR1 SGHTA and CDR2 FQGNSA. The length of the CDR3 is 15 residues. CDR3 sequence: CASSLAGTGYYEQYF. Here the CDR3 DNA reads TGTGCCAGCAGCTTAGCCGGGACAGGGTACTACGAGCAGTACTTC.

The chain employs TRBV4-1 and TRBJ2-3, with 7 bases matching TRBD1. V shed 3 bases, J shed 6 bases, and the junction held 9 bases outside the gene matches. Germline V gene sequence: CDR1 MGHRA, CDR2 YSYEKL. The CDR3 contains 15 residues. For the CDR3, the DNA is TGCGCCAGCAGCCAGTCTAGACAGGGTTGGGATACGCAGTATTTT. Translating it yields CASSQSRQGWDTQYF.

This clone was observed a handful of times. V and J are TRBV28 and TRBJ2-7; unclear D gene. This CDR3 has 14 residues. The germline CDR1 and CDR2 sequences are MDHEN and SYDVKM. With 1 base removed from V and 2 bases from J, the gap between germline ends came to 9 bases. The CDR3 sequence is CASSLSRFTYEQYF. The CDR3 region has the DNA TGTGCCAGCAGTTTATCCAGGTTTACCTACGAGCAGTACTTC.

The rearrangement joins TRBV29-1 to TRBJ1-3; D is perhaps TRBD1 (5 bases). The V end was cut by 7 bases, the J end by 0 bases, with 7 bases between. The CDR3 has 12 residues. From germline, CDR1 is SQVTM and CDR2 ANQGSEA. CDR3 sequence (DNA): TGCAGCGCAGGGTACTCTGGAAACACCATATATTTT. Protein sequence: CSAGYSGNTIYF.

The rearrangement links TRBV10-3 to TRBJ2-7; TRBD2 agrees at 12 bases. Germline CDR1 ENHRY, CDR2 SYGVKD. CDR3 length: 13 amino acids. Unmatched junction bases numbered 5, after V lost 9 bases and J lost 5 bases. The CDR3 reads CAIRTSGMDEQYV. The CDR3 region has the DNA TGTGCCATACGGACTAGCGGGATGGACGAGCAGTACGTC.

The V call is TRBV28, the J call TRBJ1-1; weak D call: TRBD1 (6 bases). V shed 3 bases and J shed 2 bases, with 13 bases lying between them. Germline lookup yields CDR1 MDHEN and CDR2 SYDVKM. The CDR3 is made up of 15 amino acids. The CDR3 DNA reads TGTGCCAGCAGTTTGTTAGACAGGTCCAACACTGAAGCTTTCTTT. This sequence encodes CASSLLDRSNTEAFF.

The DNA for the CDR3 is TGTGCCAGCAGCGTAGGGGGGGAGAGAGAGACCCAGTACTTC. It translates to CASSVGGERETQYF. V gene TRBV9 combines with J gene TRBJ2-5; D possibly corresponds to TRBD2 (6 bases). Germline assignment: CDR1 SGDLS and CDR2 YYNGEE. Trimming cost V 0 bases and J 4 bases, with 10 bases left between them. CDR3 length equals 14 residues.

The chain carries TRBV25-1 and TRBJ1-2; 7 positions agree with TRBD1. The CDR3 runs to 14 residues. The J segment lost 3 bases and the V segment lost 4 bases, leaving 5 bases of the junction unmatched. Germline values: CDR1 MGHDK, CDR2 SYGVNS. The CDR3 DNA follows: TGTGCCAGCAGTGTCTCAGGGGGATACTATGGCTACACCTTC. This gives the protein CASSVSGGYYGYTF.

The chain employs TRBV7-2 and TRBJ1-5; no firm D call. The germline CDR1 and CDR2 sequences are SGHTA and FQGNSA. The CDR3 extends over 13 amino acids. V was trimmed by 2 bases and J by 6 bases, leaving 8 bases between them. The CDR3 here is CASSLSVSQPQHF. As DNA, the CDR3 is TGTGCCAGCAGCTTATCGGTTAGTCAGCCCCAGCATTTT.

CDR3 residues: CASSLSGTYEQYF. CDR3 coding DNA: TGTGCCAGCAGCTTATCAGGCACCTACGAGCAGTACTTC. The rearrangement joins TRBV7-9 to TRBJ2-7; D is uncertain. Trimming took off 2 bases at V and 2 bases at J, with 7 bases between the two ends. The CDR3 length is 13 residues. CDR1 and CDR2 (germline): SEHNR, FQNEAQ (reference sequence).

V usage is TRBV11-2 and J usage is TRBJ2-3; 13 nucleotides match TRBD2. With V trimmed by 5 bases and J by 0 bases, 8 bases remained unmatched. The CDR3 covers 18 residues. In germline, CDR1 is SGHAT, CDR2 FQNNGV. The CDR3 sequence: CASSTGLAGAPSTDTQYF. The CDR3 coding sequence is TGTGCCAGCAGCACTGGACTAGCGGGAGCCCCTAGCACAGATACGCAGTATTTT.

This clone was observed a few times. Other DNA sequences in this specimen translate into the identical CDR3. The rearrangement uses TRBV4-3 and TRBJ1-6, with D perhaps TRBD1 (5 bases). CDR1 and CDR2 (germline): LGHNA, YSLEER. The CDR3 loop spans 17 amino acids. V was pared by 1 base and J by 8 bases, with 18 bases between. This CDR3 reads CASSQGIVGRVDSPLHF. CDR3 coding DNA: TGCGCCAGCAGCCAAGGGATTGTGGGCAGGGTTGATTCACCCCTCCACTTT.

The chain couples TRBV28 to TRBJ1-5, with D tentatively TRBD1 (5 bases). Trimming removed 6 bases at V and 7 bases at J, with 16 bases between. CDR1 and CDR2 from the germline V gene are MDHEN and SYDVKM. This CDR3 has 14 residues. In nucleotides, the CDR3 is TGTGCCAGCAGAGGAGGAGGGGAAACCCAGCCCCAGCATTTT. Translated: CASRGGGETQPQHF.

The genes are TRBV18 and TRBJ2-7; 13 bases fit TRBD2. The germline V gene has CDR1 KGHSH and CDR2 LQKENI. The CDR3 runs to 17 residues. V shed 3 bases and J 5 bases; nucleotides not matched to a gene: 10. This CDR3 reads CASSPLGTSGAGDEQYF. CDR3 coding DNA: TGTGCCAGCTCACCGCTGGGGACTAGCGGGGCCGGCGACGAGCAGTACTTC.

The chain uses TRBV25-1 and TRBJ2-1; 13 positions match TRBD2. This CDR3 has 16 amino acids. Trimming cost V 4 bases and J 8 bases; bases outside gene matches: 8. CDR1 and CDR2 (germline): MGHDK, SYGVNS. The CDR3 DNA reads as TGTGCCAGCAGTGCTCCCGGGACTAGCGGGAAGGATGAGCAGTTCTTC. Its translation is CASSAPGTSGKDEQFF.